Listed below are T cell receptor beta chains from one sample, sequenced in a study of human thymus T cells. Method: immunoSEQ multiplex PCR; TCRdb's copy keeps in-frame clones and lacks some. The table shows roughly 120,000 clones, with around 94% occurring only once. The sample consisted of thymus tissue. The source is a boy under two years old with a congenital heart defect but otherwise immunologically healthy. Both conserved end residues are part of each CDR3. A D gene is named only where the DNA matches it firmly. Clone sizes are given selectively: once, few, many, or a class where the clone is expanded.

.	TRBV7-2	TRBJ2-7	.	TGTGCCAGCAGCTTCCCGGAGCTCGCTGATGAGCAGTACTTC	CASSFPELADEQYF
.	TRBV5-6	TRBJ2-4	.	TGTGCCAGCAGCCTTAGGGTAGCCAAAAACATTCAGTACTTC	CASSLRVAKNIQYF
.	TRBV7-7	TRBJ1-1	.	TGTGCCAGCTTGACAGCGATAGCTTTCTTT	CASLTAIAFF
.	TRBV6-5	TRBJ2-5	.	TGTGCCAGCAGTCGGACTTACCAAGAGACCCAGTACTTC	CASSRTYQETQYF
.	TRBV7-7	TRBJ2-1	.	TGTGCCAGCAGCCCCGGTCGGGGGACAAAGGGTGAGCAGTTCTTC	CASSPGRGTKGEQFF
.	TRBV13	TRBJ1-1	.	TGTGCCAGCAATTGGCGGACTGAAGCTTTCTTT	CASNWRTEAFF
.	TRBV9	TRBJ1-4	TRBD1	TGTGCCAGCAGCGTATCGGGGACAGTGGGAGAAAAACTGTTTTTT	CASSVSGTVGEKLFF
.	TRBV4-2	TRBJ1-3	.	TGTGCCAGCAGCCAAGAGTGGAAGAGGGGCGAGGGAAACACCATATATTTT	CASSQEWKRGEGNTIYF
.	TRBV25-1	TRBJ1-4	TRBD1	TGTGCCAGCAGTGACCAAGGGGGACAGTATAATGAAAAACTGTTTTTT	CASSDQGGQYNEKLFF
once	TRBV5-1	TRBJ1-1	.	TGCGCCAGCAGCTTGGGTCGCTTGAACACTGAAGCTTTCTTT	CASSLGRLNTEAFF
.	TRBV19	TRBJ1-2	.	TGTGCCAGTACCATGGCGGGGACCTATGGCTACACCTTC	CASTMAGTYGYTF